Listed here are 20 T cell receptor beta chains from one sample, sequenced in a study of T cells in women clearing cervical HPV infection. Clones were sequenced by immunoSEQ multiplex PCR, and TCRdb holds only the in-frame ones, with some missing. The table lists tens of thousands of clones. What was sequenced was blood buffy coat. The receptors here all came from a woman between 18 and 70 years old with a cervical HPV16 infection that either progressed to CIN3+ or cleared (not recorded which).

In regard to this clone: The CDR3 extends 3 residues past the end of the read, so its final part is completed from the germline J gene. The rearrangement uses TRBV10-1 and TRBJ2-2; 8 bases match TRBD1. The CDR3 is made up of 14 amino acids. With V trimmed by 6 bases and J by 7 bases, 7 bases remained unmatched. Germline assignment: CDR1 WNHNN and CDR2 SYGVQD (reference sequence). The CDR3 sequence: CASSLGQGGGELFF. CDR3 bases read: TGCGCCAGCAGCCTAGGACAGGGAGGCGGGGAG.

Details on this clone: Read sequence stops 3 residues before the CDR3 end, and the germline J gene provides the missing end. The gene calls are TRBV19 and TRBJ2-7; 7 bases align to TRBD2. V lost 5 bases to trimming and J lost 3 bases; unmatched junction nucleotides: 4. Germline CDR1 and CDR2: LNHDA and SQIVND (reference sequence). The CDR3 has 13 amino acids. The chain's CDR3 is CASSVRDYYEQYF. CDR3 bases read: TGTGCCAGTAGTGTCCGGGACTACTACGAG.

To note about this clone: The CDR3 extends 3 residues past the end of the read, so its final part is completed from the germline J gene. The chain combines TRBV20-1 with TRBJ1-2, with D possibly being TRBD1 (5 bases). The germline V gene encodes CDR1 DFQATT and CDR2 SNEGSKA (reference sequence). The CDR3 is 13 amino acids. The V and J ends lost 3 bases and 1 base respectively, with 9 bases between them. The CDR3 protein is CSARGPSNYGYTF. The part of the CDR3 DNA that was read is TGCAGTGCTAGGGGGCCTAGTAACTATGGC.

As concerns this clone: The CDR3 end falls 3 residues outside the read, so it is completed with the germline J gene. V gene TRBV5-1 combines with J gene TRBJ1-1, with 9 bases lining up with TRBD1. This CDR3 spans 15 amino acids. The J segment lost 4 bases and the V segment lost 4 bases, leaving 8 bases of the junction unmatched. CDR1 is SGHRS, CDR2 YFSETQ, per germline. The CDR3 bases that were read are TGCGCCAGCAGCGCGAAAGGGACAGGGATCACTGAA. This sequence encodes CASSAKGTGITE. The CDR3 reads in full as CASSAKGTGITEAFF.

On this clone: The observed sequence ends 3 residues before the CDR3 terminus, with the missing tail filled in from the germline J gene. The rearrangement joins TRBV7-3 to TRBJ2-3; 11 bases are shared with TRBD1. Trimming cost V 2 bases and J 3 bases; bases outside gene matches: 4. The germline V gene has CDR1 SGHTA and CDR2 FQGTGA. The CDR3 sequence is 16 residues long. CDR3 region: CASSLLGTGGTDTQYF. The covered CDR3 bases are TGTGCCAGCAGCTTACTAGGGACAGGGGGGACAGATACG.

CDR3 DNA, as far as it was read: TGTGCCAGCAGTTTCACCGGACTAGTGGGCACCGGGGAG. Translation: CASSFTGLVGTGE. From start to end, the CDR3 is CASSFTGLVGTGELFF. This chain links TRBV6-2 or TRBV6-3 with TRBJ2-2; 7 bases map to TRBD2. The CDR3 goes on 3 residues after the read ends, and that part is filled in from the germline J gene. Unmatched junction bases numbered 9, after V lost 4 bases and J lost 4 bases. CDR1 is MNHEY and CDR2 is SVGEGT in the germline V gene. The length of the CDR3 is 16 residues.

Note on this clone: The read terminates 3 residues before the CDR3 end, so the remaining end is supplied by the germline J gene. V is TRBV5-4 and J is TRBJ1-5, with a possible D match to TRBD1 (6 bases). The CDR3 runs 15 residues. V gave up 0 bases and J gave up 2 bases, with 9 bases separating them. From germline, CDR1 is SGHNT and CDR2 YYREEE (reference sequence). CDR3 DNA (partial): TGTGCCAGCAGCTTGGGGGGGCAGGGCAATCAGCCC. This encodes CASSLGGQGNQP. The CDR3 in full is CASSLGGQGNQPQHF.

Turning to this clone: The read finishes 3 residues shy of the CDR3 end, and the germline J gene is used to complete it. The chain couples TRBV7-8 to TRBJ2-7; 7 nucleotides agree with TRBD2. V lost 1 base, J lost 2 bases, and 5 bases stayed unmatched. The CDR3 has 15 amino acids. From germline, CDR1 is SGHVS and CDR2 FQNEAQ. The CDR3 bases that were read are TGTGCCAGCAGCTTAGGGCGGGAGCCACCCTACGAG. It codes for CASSLGREPPYE. The complete CDR3 reads CASSLGREPPYEQYF. Full variable domain (remainder filled in from reference TRBV7-8 and TRBJ2-7): GAGVSQSPRYKVAKRGQDVALRCDPISGHVSLFWYQQALGQGPEFLTYFQNEAQLDKSGLPSDRFFAERPEGSVSTLKIQRTQQEDSAVYLCASSLGREPPYEQYFGPGTRLTVT.

Comments on this clone: The read terminates 3 residues before the CDR3 end, so the remaining end is supplied by the germline J gene. This sequence joins TRBV5-4 and TRBJ2-6; maybe TRBD1 (6 bases). V was pared by 1 base and J by 0 bases, with 8 bases between. CDR1 is SGHNT, CDR2 YYREEE, per germline (reference sequence). The CDR3 is 16 residues long. CDR3 DNA, as far as it was read: TGTGCCAGCAGCTTGTCAGGGGCCTCTGGGGCCAACGTC. This translates into CASSLSGASGANV. The complete CDR3 sequence is CASSLSGASGANVLTF.

In regard to this clone: The read ends 3 residues shy of where the CDR3 ends; the end is completed using the germline J gene. The J gene is TRBJ1-5, the V gene TRBV20-1; 9 positions match TRBD1. Germline loops: CDR1 DFQATT, CDR2 SNEGSKA (reference sequence). The CDR3 runs 13 residues. V lost 6 bases and J lost 4; bases outside the gene matches: 4. The CDR3 sequence: CSASGQGNQPQHF. CDR3 DNA, as far as it was read: TGCAGTGCGTCGGGACAGGGAAATCAGCCC.

As concerns this clone: Sequencing ends 3 residues short of the CDR3 end; the germline J gene provides the rest. The chain combines TRBV19 with TRBJ2-1; 14 positions match TRBD2. Germline loops: CDR1 LNHDA, CDR2 SQIVND (reference sequence). This CDR3 is built from 16 residues. V trimming: 4 bases; J trimming: 9 bases; junction bases outside the gene matches: 8. CDR3 amino acids: CASSNRTSGRSREQFF. The CDR3 bases that were read are TGTGCCAGTAGTAACCGGACTAGCGGGAGGAGTCGTGAG.

Regarding this clone: The read ends 3 residues before the CDR3 terminus; that terminus is restored from the germline J gene. This sequence joins TRBV20-1 and TRBJ2-7; 8 positions match TRBD1. Looked up from germline, CDR1 is DFQATT and CDR2 is SNEGSKA (reference sequence). V dropped 5 bases and J dropped 3; count of bases not matched to a gene: 9. CDR3 length equals 14 residues. The CDR3 region is CSAAGGQENYEQYF. The sequenced CDR3 bases are TGCAGTGCTGCCGGGGGACAGGAAAACTACGAG.

This clone counts as medium-sized by frequency. The sequenced fragment ends 3 residues before the CDR3 boundary, so the rest is inferred from the germline J gene. The chain has TRBV12-3 or TRBV12-4 and TRBJ2-3, with D unclear. The CDR3 sequence is 12 residues long. With 6 bases removed from V and 6 bases from J, the gap between germline ends came to 10 bases. The DNA read from the CDR3 is TGTGCCAGCAGCTATAGGGTGGATACG. Its translation: CASSYRVDT. The whole CDR3 protein is CASSYRVDTQYF.

In the case of this clone: Read coverage stops 3 residues before the CDR3 terminus; the germline J gene supplies the remainder. V usage is TRBV7-9 and J usage is TRBJ1-3, with TRBD1 identical over 7 bases. This CDR3 has 15 residues. From germline, CDR1 is SEHNR and CDR2 FQNEAQ (reference sequence). The trim removed 2 bases at V and 3 bases at J, leaving 4 bases unmatched. CDR3 in amino acids: CASSLSTGVGNTIYF. The CDR3 bases that were read are TGTGCCAGCAGCTTATCCACAGGGGTTGGAAACACC. Full variable domain (outside the CDR3, taken from reference TRBV7-9 and TRBJ1-3): DTGVSQNPRHKITKRGQNVTFRCDPISEHNRLYWYRQTLGQGPEFLTYFQNEAQLEKSRLLSDRFSAERPKGSFSTLEIQRTEQGDSAMYLCASSLSTGVGNTIYFGEGSWLTVV.

Turning to this clone: Read sequence stops 3 residues before the CDR3 end, and the germline J gene provides the missing end. The J gene is TRBJ2-2, the V gene TRBV20-1; TRBD2 aligns across 9 bases. Trimming at V came to 6 bases and at J to 7 bases, leaving 9 bases not matched to a gene. The germline CDR1 and CDR2 sequences are DFQATT and SNEGSKA (reference sequence). The CDR3 covers 14 residues. CDR3 sequence: CSAAAGGRGGELFF. The CDR3 DNA, read in part, is TGCAGTGCCGCAGCGGGAGGAAGGGGCGGGGAG.

With regard to this clone: Read coverage stops 3 residues before the CDR3 terminus; the germline J gene supplies the remainder. This sequence joins TRBV5-1 and TRBJ1-3, with D possibly TRBD1 on 5 matching bases. Germline-derived CDR1 and CDR2 are SGHRS and YFSETQ. The V gene lost 4 bases and the J gene lost 5 bases, with 16 bases spanning the gap. The CDR3 consists of 15 residues. The CDR3 spells CASSATSGNRNTIYF. CDR3 bases read: TGCGCCAGCAGCGCAACTTCAGGGAACCGAAACACC.

Comments on this clone: The sequence runs out 3 residues before the end of the CDR3; the remainder is reconstructed from the germline J gene. The rearrangement joins TRBV20-1 to TRBJ2-7; unclear D gene. Trimming stripped 0 bases from V and 4 bases from J, with 13 bases between. The CDR3 runs to 14 residues. CDR1 DFQATT and CDR2 SNEGSKA come from the germline V gene (reference sequence). Incomplete CDR3 DNA: TGCAGTGCTAGAGAATCGGCCGCCGGGTACGAG. Translating gives CSARESAAGYE. The entire CDR3 reads CSARESAAGYEQYF.

CDR3 DNA, as far as it was read: TGCAGCATCGCACCAGGGGGCTCCTACAATGAG. Translated, it gives CSIAPGGSYNE. In full, the CDR3 is CSIAPGGSYNEQFF. This chain uses TRBV29-1 with TRBJ2-1; 7 nucleotides agree with TRBD1. Read coverage stops 3 residues before the CDR3 terminus; the germline J gene supplies the remainder. CDR3 size: 14 residues. Germline assignment: CDR1 SQVTM and CDR2 ANQGSEA. V gave up 8 bases and J gave up 0 bases; unmatched junction bases: 7.

On this clone: The observed sequence ends 3 residues before the CDR3 terminus, with the missing tail filled in from the germline J gene. The V gene is TRBV20-1, the J gene TRBJ2-7, with D perhaps matching TRBD2 (5 bases). CDR1 is DFQATT, CDR2 SNEGSKA, per germline (reference sequence). Trimming pared 3 bases from V and 1 base from J, leaving 16 bases between. The CDR3 spans 15 residues. CDR3 sequence reads: CSASFSVDSSYEQYF. The CDR3 DNA, read in part, is TGCAGTGCTAGTTTCTCTGTGGACTCATCCTACGAG.

About this clone: The sequenced fragment ends 3 residues before the CDR3 boundary, so the rest is inferred from the germline J gene. The rearrangement links TRBV7-8 to TRBJ2-7; 8 bases are shared with TRBD1. Germline loops: CDR1 SGHVS, CDR2 FQNEAQ. After removal of 5 bases from V and 2 bases from J, the junction contained 8 bases not matched to a gene. The CDR3 sequence is 15 residues long. CDR3 DNA (partial): TGTGCCAGCAGCACAGGGGGGACTTCGACCTACGAG. This codes for CASSTGGTSTYE. The whole CDR3 protein reads CASSTGGTSTYEQYF.